These T cell receptor beta chains were read from a single sample in a study of shared T cell receptors in the human thymus. Assay used: immunoSEQ multiplex PCR; TCRdb lists only in-frame clones, some missing. In the table there are hundreds of thousands of clones, over 75% of which are singletons. The same specimen was also included in a second study, on human thymus T cells.

Sequences were obtained from thymocytes. These TCRs come from a boy in the first two years of life with a congenital heart defect. Both conserved end residues are part of each CDR3. The D gene is left open where the match is weak. Not every row has a clone size; where given, it reads once, few, many or a size class.

>TRBV30|.|TRBD2|TRBJ2-6
TGTGCCTGGAGTGTGATGGGGGGGTCTGGGGCCAACGTCCTGACTTTC
CAWSVMGGSGANVLTF
>TRBV5-1|few|TRBD1|TRBJ2-6
TGCGCCAGCACAAGGGGACAGGGGGCCAACGTCCTGACTTTC
CASTRGQGANVLTF
>TRBV15|few|.|TRBJ2-7
TGTGCCACCAGCAGAGATTCGGCAGGGCGATACGAGCAGTACTTC
CATSRDSAGRYEQYF
>TRBV28|.|TRBD1|TRBJ1-5
TGTGCCAGCAGTCCAACCAGGGGGCGACAGCCCCAGCATTTT
CASSPTRGRQPQHF
>TRBV7-2|.|.|TRBJ2-1
TGTGCCAGCAGCCCTTTAGATGAGCAGTTCTTC
CASSPLDEQFF
>TRBV6-1|once|.|TRBJ2-7
TGTGCCAGCAGTGAGCCAAATGGGGGGGGACAATACGAGCAGTACTTC
CASSEPNGGGQYEQYF
>TRBV1|.|.|TRBJ2-7
TGCACCAGCAGCCAAGCTTTACTAGAGTCCTACGAGCAGTACTTC
CTSSQALLESYEQYF
>TRBV27|once|TRBD1|TRBJ1-5
TGTGCCAGCAGTTTAGCGTGGACAGGGAACAATCAGCCCCAGCATTTT
CASSLAWTGNNQPQHF
>TRBV14|.|.|TRBJ2-7
TGTGCCAGCAGCCAAGACACGGCAGGGTCACTCGAGCAGTACTTC
CASSQDTAGSLEQYF
>TRBV30|once|TRBD1|TRBJ2-2
TGTGCCTGGAGTGTGGACAGGGGGCGCGTCGGGGAGCTGTTTTTT
CAWSVDRGRVGELFF
>TRBV28|few|TRBD1|TRBJ2-5
TGTGCCAGCAGGCCCATGCAGGTGGGGGACAGGGGTCGCGAGACCCAGTACTTC
CASRPMQVGDRGRETQYF
>TRBV10-2|.|.|TRBJ1-1
TGCGCCAGCAGTGAAGAGGCAGGGGAGAACACTGAAGCTTTCTTT
CASSEEAGENTEAFF
>TRBV13|few|.|TRBJ2-5
TGTGCCAGCAGCTTAGGCGGGCAGGGGGGAGTTGAGACCCAGTACTTC
CASSLGGQGGVETQYF
>TRBV13|.|TRBD1|TRBJ2-4
TGTGCCAGCAGCCAGATGGACAGGGGGCGCGCCGGGACCAAAAACATTCAGTACTTC
CASSQMDRGRAGTKNIQYF
>TRBV30|once|TRBD2|TRBJ2-7
TGTGCCTGGAGTACCAAGTTAGCGGGGGCCGTATCCTACGAGCAGTACTTC
CAWSTKLAGAVSYEQYF
>TRBV28|.|.|TRBJ2-7
TGTGCCAGCAGTTTAATTAGCCAGGGGAGCAACGAGCAGTACTTC
CASSLISQGSNEQYF
>TRBV5-6|few|.|TRBJ1-5
TGTGCCAGCAGCTCCGGGGCAGCGGGTCAGCCCCAGCATTTT
CASSSGAAGQPQHF
>TRBV5-7|.|.|TRBJ2-7
TGTGCCAGACCCTTATATTTAAGACGGCAGGGGAGCGAGCAGTACTTC
CARPLYLRRQGSEQYF
>TRBV4-1|.|TRBD2|TRBJ2-1
TGCGCCAGCAGCCAAGGAGGGCTAGCGGGAGTTATGAATGAGCAGTTCTTC
CASSQGGLAGVMNEQFF
>TRBV11-2|.|.|TRBJ2-5
TGTGCCAGCAGTTCACTGGACAGTGGTATCGAAGAGACCCAGTACTTC
CASSSLDSGIEETQYF
>TRBV2|.|.|TRBJ1-1
TGTGCCAGCAGTGATTTTGTCCCTTCTCGCGCTGAAGCTTTCTTT
CASSDFVPSRAEAFF
>TRBV5-8|.|.|TRBJ1-1
TGTGCCAGCCGGAGCAGGGCATTAAACTCTGAAGCTTTCTTT
CASRSRALNSEAFF
>TRBV27|.|TRBD1|TRBJ2-2
TGTGCCAGCAGTCCTCGGGACAGGGAGACCGGGGAGCTGTTTTTT
CASSPRDRETGELFF
>TRBV28|.|TRBD1|TRBJ2-7
TGTGCCAGCAGTGATCCCGGGACAGGGGGTACCTACGAGCAGTACTTC
CASSDPGTGGTYEQYF
>TRBV5-4|.|.|TRBJ1-2
TGTGCCAGCAGCTATCCGGGGAATGGCTACCCCTTC
CASSYPGNGYPF
>TRBV7-2|once|.|TRBJ2-7
TGTGCCAGCAGCTTAGCGCTAGGGGGAGGGTCCTACGAGCAGTACTTC
CASSLALGGGSYEQYF
>TRBV19|.|TRBD1|TRBJ2-7
TGTGCCAGTAGTTGCCACGATATTCGGGACAGGGCTTTC
CASSCHDIRDRAF
>TRBV6-5|.|TRBD2|TRBJ2-3
TGTGCCAGCAGTCAACCGACTAGCGCAGATACGCAGTATTTT
CASSQPTSADTQYF
>TRBV29-1|.|TRBD1|TRBJ2-7
TGCAGCGTTGGGTGGACAGGGGGGAACTACGAGCAGTACTTC
CSVGWTGGNYEQYF
>TRBV30|.|TRBD1|TRBJ2-2
TGTGCCTGGAGTGTAGAACAGGGGGTTGCCGGGGAGCTGTTTTTT
CAWSVEQGVAGELFF
>TRBV28|.|TRBD1|TRBJ2-7
TGTGCCAGCAGTTTGAGTCCCGGGACAGGGGTCTACGAGCAGTACTTC
CASSLSPGTGVYEQYF
>TRBV4-2|.|TRBD2|TRBJ2-7
TGTGCCAGCAGCCAAGAAAGAGGCCTAGCGGTGATAGAGCAGTACTTC
CASSQERGLAVIEQYF
>TRBV4-3|.|TRBD2|TRBJ2-7
TGCGCCAGCAGCCTCAATCTCGTGGGGGTGGGGGGGGTCCCCTACGAGCAGTACTTC
CASSLNLVGVGGVPYEQYF
>TRBV28|.|TRBD2|TRBJ2-1
TGTGCCAGTCGAAGCGGGACGCCCTACAATGAGCAGTTCTTC
CASRSGTPYNEQFF